The 10 T cell receptor beta chains below come from one sample, sequenced in a study of Graves' ophthalmopathy and Graves' hyperthyroidism. Amplification targeted the TCR beta CDR3 regions, with RNA transcripts as the source material. First-round RT-PCR used HTBI primers; second-round multiplex PCR followed. Via MiXCR, TCRdb re-called the multiplex PCR reads, giving one row per CDR3 protein. This sample yields approximately 410,000 distinct CDR3 sequences, of which 15% are seen a single time; roughly 7% belongs to the top ten. What was sequenced was peripheral blood. These receptors came from a woman aged 18-29 years with stable Graves' hyperthyroidism.

This clonotype was seen ten or more times. V gene TRBV5-1 combines with J gene TRBJ2-5, with TRBD2 identical over 7 bases. This CDR3 region has 14 residues. Germline CDR1 reads SGHRS; CDR2 reads YFSETQ. With V trimmed by 2 bases and J by 7 bases, 8 bases remained unmatched. The CDR3 nucleotides are TGCGCCAGCAGCTTCAGCGGGGATTCTGGGACCCAGTACTTC. Translated, it gives CASSFSGDSGTQYF.

This clonotype was detected ten times or more. This chain joins TRBV6-5 and TRBJ1-1; unclear D gene. Per germline, CDR1 MNHEY and CDR2 SVGAGI. V was trimmed by 4 bases and J by 7 bases, leaving 7 bases between them. The CDR3 extends over 11 amino acids. The CDR3 reads CASSFLHEAFF. The CDR3 DNA follows: TGTGCCAGCAGTTTCCTCCATGAAGCTTTCTTT.

This clonotype came up many times. The V gene is TRBV19, the J gene TRBJ2-2; TRBD2 is a possible D gene (7 bases). Trimming left V 11 bases short and J 6 bases short, with 22 bases between. Germline V gene sequence: CDR1 LNHDA, CDR2 SQIVND (reference sequence). This CDR3 is built from 15 residues. CDR3 residues: CAAGAGGGRAGELFF. The CDR3, as DNA: TGTGCCGCAGGGGCTGGCGGGGGAAGGGCCGGGGAGCTGTTTTTT.

This clonotype occurred many times. This sequence joins TRBV6-7 and TRBJ1-1; D is ambiguous. TRBV6-7 is identified as an open reading frame with a role that is uncertain. Trimming shortened V by 7 bases and J by 3 bases, and 18 bases separated the two germline ends. This CDR3 contains 15 residues. The CDR3 nucleotides read TGTGCCAGCAACCAACGGAGGTTTGGGGACACTGAAGCTTTCTTT. Protein product: CASNQRRFGDTEAFF.

In its sample, this clonotype was seen a few times. V is TRBV4-1 and J is TRBJ2-5, with D hard to call. The CDR3 extends over 16 amino acids. CDR1 and CDR2 from the germline V gene are MGHRA and YSYEKL. Trimming took 3 bases from V and 1 from J, leaving 15 bases between them. CDR3 residues: CASSQTFPAAQETQYF. The CDR3 region has the DNA TGCGCCAGCAGCCAGACTTTTCCGGCTGCCCAAGAGACCCAGTACTTC.

This clonotype was seen ten or more times. The chain recombines TRBV7-8 with TRBJ2-5, with D perhaps matching TRBD1 (5 bases). The V end was cut by 3 bases, the J end by 2 bases, with 19 bases between. CDR3 size: 17 residues. Per the germline V gene, CDR1 is SGHVS and CDR2 is FQNEAQ. The CDR3 region has the DNA TGTGCCAGCAGCTTGGGGCAGATATTGTCTGCTCAAGAGACCCAGTACTTC. Protein sequence: CASSLGQILSAQETQYF.

The chain uses TRBV15 and TRBJ1-1; D remains unclear. The CDR3 totals 14 residues. V was cut by 1 base and J by 2 bases, with 8 bases left in between. The germline V gene encodes CDR1 LNHNV and CDR2 YYDKDF (reference sequence). The CDR3: CATSRVAGNTEAFF. CDR3 sequence (DNA): TGTGCCACCAGCAGAGTGGCAGGAAACACTGAAGCTTTCTTT.

This rearrangement joins TRBV4-2 to TRBJ1-2; 11 nucleotides agree with TRBD1. The V and J ends lost 0 bases and 4 bases, in that order; junction bases with no gene match: 13. The CDR3 loop spans 19 amino acids. The germline gives CDR1 LGHNA, CDR2 YNFKEQ. The DNA for the CDR3 is TGTGCCAGCAGCCAAGATCACCGGACAGGGGGCCCTTCCATCTATGGCTACACCTTC. Residues: CASSQDHRTGGPSIYGYTF.

Ten or more counts support this clonotype. V is TRBV27 and J is TRBJ2-2; 9 bases match TRBD1. V trimming: 2 bases; J trimming: 5 bases; junction bases outside the gene matches: 6. The CDR3 consists of 16 residues. Per germline, CDR1 MNHEY and CDR2 SMNVEV (reference sequence). CDR3 in DNA: TGTGCCAGCAGTTTAAGGGGACAGGGTAGGACCGGGGAGCTGTTTTTT. It codes for CASSLRGQGRTGELFF.

The rearrangement links TRBV6-1 to TRBJ2-7, with 10 bases identical to TRBD1. V shed 2 bases, J shed 3 bases, and the junction held 10 bases outside the gene matches. Germline CDR1 and CDR2: MNHNS and SASEGT. This CDR3 region has 17 residues. CDR3 nucleotide sequence: TGTGCCAGCAGTGAAAGAGGCGGGGGACAGGGGTACTACGAGCAGTACTTC. Encoded protein: CASSERGGGQGYYEQYF.